This paragraph covers one TCR beta chain sequence. This record comes from a study of blood T cell repertoires in COVID-19. Whole-study context: Researchers got acute and convalescent COVID-19 samples from the United States, Italy and Spain. In each case, the material was cDNA or gDNA derived from T cells, B-cell-depleted T cells, or PBMCs.

Germline V gene sequence: CDR1 KGHSH, CDR2 LQKENI. CDR3 length: 14 amino acids. V was pared by 1 base and J by 2 bases, with 9 bases between. As processed by the authors: The assay estimated nucleated cells by amplifying reference gene primers. Clones were sequenced by immunoSEQ multiplex PCR, and TCRdb holds only the in-frame ones, with some missing. The DNA was the basis for D and trimming; V, J and clone size are from that table. The repertoire includes fewer than 40,000 clones, 70% to 90% of them detected once, and 34% sits in the top ten. The rearrangement uses TRBV18 and TRBJ2-7; tentatively, D is TRBD2 (5 bases). This clonotype originated in a man between 65 and 85 years old with active COVID-19. Sequencing used peripheral blood. The CDR3 nucleotides are TGTGCCAGCTCACCACGCGAGGGAGCCTACGAGCAGTACTTC. Protein product: CASSPREGAYEQYF.